Listed below are T cell receptor beta chains from one sample, sequenced in a study of tumor and adjacent non-tumor tissue in lung cancer. Each CDR3 protein gets one entry after TCRdb re-called the multiplex PCR reads with MiXCR. Among around 71,000 distinct CDR3 sequences listed, 72% were seen once. Source material: lung tumor tissue. Source of these receptors: a woman aged 40 to 50 with non-small cell lung cancer. The CDR3 runs from the conserved cysteine through the conserved F or W. D genes are given only for firm matches. A row's size may be missing; if present it is once, few, many or a size class.

size	length	V	J	D	CDR3	DNA
.	11	TRBV29-1	TRBJ2-7	.	CGAGTGYEQYF	TGTGGCGCTGGGACCGGCTACGAGCAGTACTTC
.	13	TRBV10-3	TRBJ2-7	.	CAIMGTQGYGQYF	TGTGCCATCATGGGAACCCAGGGCTACGGGCAGTACTTC
.	17	TRBV11-3	TRBJ2-1	TRBD2	CASSLAVPTGRWHEQLF	TGTGCCAGCAGCCTAGCGGTGCCTACCGGGAGGTGGCATGAGCAGCTCTTC
.	15	TRBV5-1	TRBJ2-2	.	CASSLAQVNTGELFF	TGCGCCAGCAGCTTGGCCCAGGTGAACACCGGGGAGCTGTTTTTT
.	16	TRBV4-1	TRBJ1-5	.	CASSQEHRVGNQRQHF	TGCGCCAGCAGCCAAGAACATAGGGTTGGCAATCAGCGCCAGCATTTT
.	18	TRBV11-2	TRBJ2-1	TRBD2	CVSSSRIVTGGGPREQFF	TGTGTCAGCAGCTCGCGCATCGTAACTGGCGGGGGACCAAGGGAGCAGTTCTTC
.	14	TRBV28	TRBJ1-2	.	CASILDPSIYGYTF	TGTGCCAGCATTTTAGACCCGAGTATCTATGGCTACACCTTC
.	14	TRBV4-1	TRBJ2-1	.	CASSQDVSGNERFF	TGCGCCAGCAGTCAGGATGTCAGCGGCAATGAGCGGTTCTTC
many	15	TRBV6-5	TRBJ2-2	.	CATRSQGSNTGELFF	TGTGCCACCAGGTCGCAGGGTTCGAACACCGGGGAGCTGTTTTTT
many	13	TRBV20-1	TRBJ2-7	TRBD2	CSARLAGAYEQYF	TGCAGTGCTAGACTAGCGGGGGCGTACGAGCAGTACTTC
.	11	TRBV25-1	TRBJ2-7	.	CVSKGVHEQYF	TGTGTCAGCAAAGGAGTCCACGAGCAGTACTTC
.	21	TRBV11-2	TRBJ2-7	.	CANSSPGSGLAFGLGLYEQYF	TGTGCCAACAGTTCCCCAGGCTCGGGGTTGGCCTTTGGGCTTGGGCTATACGAGCAGTATTTC
.	14	TRBV20-1	TRBJ2-1	.	CSARDLGSYNEQFF	TGCAGTGCTAGGGATTTGGGCTCCTACAATGAGCAGTTCTTC
.	14	TRBV11-3	TRBJ2-2	.	CASSFPQRTGELFF	TGTGCCAGTAGCTTCCCACAAAGAACCGGGGAGCTGTTTTTT
few	13	TRBV6-4	TRBJ2-1	.	CASSDSNLGKQFF	TGTGCCAGCAGTGACTCGAATTTGGGGAAGCAGTTCTTC
.	13	TRBV4-2	TRBJ2-3	.	CTSSQDRVRTQYF	TGTACCAGCAGCCAAGATCGGGTCAGGACGCAGTATTTT
.	15	TRBV11-2	TRBJ2-7	.	CASSPSQEVPYEQYF	TGTGCCAGCAGCCCAAGCCAGGAGGTCCCCTACGAGCAGTACTTC
.	14	TRBV6-5	TRBJ1-1	.	CNRSSLGRDTEAFF	TGTAACAGAAGCAGCCTGGGACGGGACACTGAAGCTTTCTTT
.	15	TRBV11-2	TRBJ2-2	.	CASRKSRGGTGELFF	TGTGCTAGCAGGAAATCTCGGGGAGGAACCGGGGAGCTGTTTTTT
many	14	TRBV5-5	TRBJ1-5	.	CASSLDSSNQPQHF	TGTGCCAGCAGCTTGGACAGTAGCAATCAGCCCCAGCATTTT
.	14	TRBV12-3/TRBV12-4	TRBJ1-6	TRBD1	CTSSRTGVRLPLHF	TGTACCAGCAGCCGGACAGGGGTACGCTTACCCCTCCACTTT
.	15	TRBV11-2	TRBJ2-7	.	CASSLGVLFTYERYF	TGTGCCAGCAGCTTAGGTGTTCTCTTCACCTACGAGCGGTACTTC
.	15	TRBV5-4	TRBJ2-7	.	CASSLGIGSSDEQYF	TGTGCCAGTAGCTTGGGGATAGGGTCCTCCGACGAGCAGTACTTC
many	15	TRBV6-1	TRBJ2-5	TRBD2	CASRGEGLAQETQYF	TGTGCCAGCAGAGGAGAGGGACTAGCGCAAGAGACCCAGTACTTC
many	18	TRBV6-2/TRBV6-3	TRBJ2-3	TRBD2	CASSYSSGGPASTDTQYF	TGTGCCAGCAGTTACAGTAGCGGGGGCCCCGCTAGCACAGATACGCAGTATTTT
.	15	TRBV6-4	TRBJ2-1	.	CASSVRGAEGNEQFF	TGTGCCAGCAGTGTACGGGGGGCAGAAGGCAATGAGCAGTTCTTC
many	15	TRBV4-2	TRBJ2-7	.	CASSQDGSTTYEQYF	TGTGCCAGCAGCCAAGATGGGAGCACGACCTACGAGCAGTACTTC
.	15	TRBV11-2	TRBJ2-7	.	CASSTSPGSSYEQYF	TGTGCCAGCAGCACATCACCTGGGAGCTCCTACGAGCAGTACTTC
.	17	TRBV28	TRBJ2-3	TRBD2	CASSSDTGTRYTDTQYF	TGTGCCAGCAGCTCCGATACCGGGACTAGGTACACAGATACGCAGTATTTT
many	15	TRBV30	TRBJ1-2	.	CAWSPGGRGPYGYTF	TGTGCCTGGAGTCCAGGAGGACGGGGGCCCTATGGCTACACCTTC
once	14	TRBV6-5	TRBJ2-7	.	CASSYGQNIGEQYF	TGTGCCAGCAGTTATGGTCAGAATATCGGCGAGCAGTACTTC
.	15	TRBV5-6	TRBJ1-6	.	CASNSRDAQGSPLQF	TGTGCCAGCAACTCAAGGGACGCTCAGGGTTCACCCCTCCAGTTT
.	12	TRBV29-1	TRBJ2-3	.	CSVARDWDTQYF	TGCAGCGTTGCGCGGGATTGGGATACGCAGTATTTT
.	14	TRBV20-1	TRBJ2-3	TRBD2	CGASKRGFIDTQYF	TGCGGTGCTTCCAAGCGGGGGTTTATAGATACGCAGTATTTT
many	12	TRBV28	TRBJ2-1	.	CASSLPLVRQFF	TGTGCCAGCAGTTTGCCACTAGTCCGACAGTTCTTC
.	12	TRBV20-1	TRBJ1-5	.	CNARGGAQPQHF	TGCAATGCTAGAGGGGGGGCTCAGCCCCAGCATTTT
.	14	TRBV11-2	TRBJ2-5	.	CASSFIRLQETQYF	TGTGCCAGCAGTTTTATTAGGCTGCAAGAGACCCAGTACTTC
.	14	TRBV4-1	TRBJ1-5	.	CASSPRGDDQPQNF	TGCGCCAGCAGTCCCCGGGGGGACGATCAGCCCCAGAATTTT
.	14	TRBV11-2	TRBJ2-7	.	CANSSAGLVTGQYF	TGTGCCAACAGCTCCGCGGGACTTGTGACAGGGCAGTACTTC
.	12	TRBV11-3	TRBJ2-7	.	CASSLSGYEQCF	TGTGCCAGTAGCTTATCAGGGTACGAGCAGTGCTTC
few	15	TRBV29-1	TRBJ2-1	.	CSVEVGYRSYNEQFF	TGCAGCGTTGAAGTCGGATACCGCTCCTACAATGAGCAGTTCTTC
.	16	TRBV11-2	TRBJ2-5	.	CTSSSQGGGASETQYF	TGTACCAGCAGTTCCCAAGGGGGGGGGGCCAGCGAGACCCAGTACTTC
.	12	TRBV7-9	TRBJ2-7	.	CTSSFRSYELYF	TGTACCAGCAGCTTTCGGAGCTACGAGCTGTACTTC
.	15	TRBV12-3/TRBV12-4	TRBJ2-1	.	CASSGAWGHLGEQLF	TGTGCCAGCAGCGGAGCGTGGGGGCATTTAGGTGAGCAGTTATTC
.	18	TRBV20-1	TRBJ2-7	TRBD2	CIARDHLGLAGGAYEQYF	TGCATTGCTAGAGATCATCTGGGACTAGCGGGGGGGGCCTACGAGCAGTACTTC
medium-sized	17	TRBV6-2/TRBV6-3	TRBJ2-5	.	CASSYWLGRAGQETQYF	TGTGCCAGCAGTTATTGGTTAGGCAGAGCGGGCCAAGAGACCCAGTACTTC
medium-sized	14	TRBV5-4	TRBJ2-7	.	CASSLPTDNYEQYF	TGTGCCAGCAGCCTCCCGACCGACAACTACGAGCAGTACTTC
.	16	TRBV4-1	TRBJ1-4	TRBD1	CASSQDLARGLGQLFF	TGCGCCAGCAGCCAAGATCTTGCCAGGGGGCTTGGACAATTGTTTTTT
.	14	TRBV5-1	TRBJ2-7	.	CGSSLAAAPYEQYF	TGCGGCAGCAGCTTGGCGGCAGCCCCCTACGAGCAGTACTTC
.	15	TRBV11-3	TRBJ1-1	.	CPSEWSGNGSTEAFF	TGTCCCAGCGAATGGTCGGGTAACGGGAGCACTGAAGCTTTCTTT
.	12	TRBV11-2	TRBJ2-7	.	CASVGLGLEQYF	TGTGCCAGCGTTGGCCTCGGGTTAGAACAGTACTTC
.	16	TRBV11-2	TRBJ1-4	.	CASSLQGQMQGEKLLF	TGTGCCAGCAGCCTTCAGGGCCAGATGCAGGGCGAAAAACTGCTATTT
.	15	TRBV18	TRBJ2-2	.	CASSYELLTTGELFF	TGTGCCAGCTCATACGAACTTCTTACGACCGGGGAGCTGTTTTTT
.	18	TRBV12-3/TRBV12-4	TRBJ2-2	.	CASSPYPGGLGNTGELFF	TGTGCCAGCAGTCCCTACCCCGGGGGACTGGGAAACACCGGGGAGCTGTTTTTT